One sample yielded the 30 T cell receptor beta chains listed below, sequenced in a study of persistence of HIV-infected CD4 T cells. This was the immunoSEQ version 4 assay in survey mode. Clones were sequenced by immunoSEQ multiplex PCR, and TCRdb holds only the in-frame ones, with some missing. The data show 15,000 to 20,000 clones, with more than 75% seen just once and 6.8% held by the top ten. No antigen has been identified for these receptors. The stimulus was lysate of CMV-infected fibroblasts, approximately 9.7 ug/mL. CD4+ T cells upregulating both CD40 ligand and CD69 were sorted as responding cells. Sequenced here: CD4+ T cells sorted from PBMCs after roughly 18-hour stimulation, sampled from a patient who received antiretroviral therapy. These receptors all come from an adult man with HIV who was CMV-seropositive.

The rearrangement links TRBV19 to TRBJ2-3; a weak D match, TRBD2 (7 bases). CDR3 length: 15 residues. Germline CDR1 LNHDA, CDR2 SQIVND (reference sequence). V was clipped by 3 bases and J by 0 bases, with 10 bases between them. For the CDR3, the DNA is TGTGCCAGTAGTATGGGGGGGGCTAGCACAGATACGCAGTATTTT. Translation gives CASSMGGASTDTQYF.

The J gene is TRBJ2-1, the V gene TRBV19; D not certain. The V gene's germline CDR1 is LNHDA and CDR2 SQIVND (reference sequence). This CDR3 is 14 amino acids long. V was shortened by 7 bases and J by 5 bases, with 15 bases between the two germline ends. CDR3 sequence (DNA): TGTGCCAGTACCCTCGACCATTCACACAATGAGCAGTTCTTC. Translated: CASTLDHSHNEQFF.

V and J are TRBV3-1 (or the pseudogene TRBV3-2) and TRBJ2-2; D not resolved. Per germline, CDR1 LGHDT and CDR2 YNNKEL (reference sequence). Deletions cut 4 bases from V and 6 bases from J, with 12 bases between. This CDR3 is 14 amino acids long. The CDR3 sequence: CASSRDPQSGELFF. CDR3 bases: TGTGCCAGCAGCCGGGATCCACAGTCCGGGGAGCTGTTTTTT.

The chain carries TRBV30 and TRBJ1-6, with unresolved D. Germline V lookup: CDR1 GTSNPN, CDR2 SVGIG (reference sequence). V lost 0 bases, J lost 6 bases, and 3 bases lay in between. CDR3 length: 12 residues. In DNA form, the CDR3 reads TGTGCCTGGAGTGTAATTAATTCACCCCTCCACTTT. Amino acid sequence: CAWSVINSPLHF.

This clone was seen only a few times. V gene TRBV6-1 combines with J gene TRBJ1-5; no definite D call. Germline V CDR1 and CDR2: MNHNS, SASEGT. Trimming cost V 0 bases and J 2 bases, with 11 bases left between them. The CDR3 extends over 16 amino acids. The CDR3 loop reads CASSEAGYSGNQPQHF. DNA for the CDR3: TGTGCCAGCAGTGAAGCAGGGTATAGCGGCAATCAGCCCCAGCATTTT.

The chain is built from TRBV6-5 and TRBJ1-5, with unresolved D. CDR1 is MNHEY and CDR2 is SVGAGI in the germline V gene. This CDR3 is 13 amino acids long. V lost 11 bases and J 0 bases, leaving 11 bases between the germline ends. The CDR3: CACQLISNQPQHF. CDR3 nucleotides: TGTGCCTGCCAGTTAATTAGCAATCAGCCCCAGCATTTT.

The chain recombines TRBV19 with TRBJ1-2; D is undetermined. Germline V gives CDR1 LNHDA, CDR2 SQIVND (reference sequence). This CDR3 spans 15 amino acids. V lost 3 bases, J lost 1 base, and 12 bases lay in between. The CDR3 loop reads CASSIGQESNYGYTF. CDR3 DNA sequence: TGTGCCAGTAGTATTGGGCAGGAGAGTAACTATGGCTACACCTTC.

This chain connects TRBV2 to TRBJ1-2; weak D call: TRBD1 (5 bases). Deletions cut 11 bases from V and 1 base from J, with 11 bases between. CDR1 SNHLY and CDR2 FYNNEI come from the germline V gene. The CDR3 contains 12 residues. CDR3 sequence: CASRDFNYGYTF. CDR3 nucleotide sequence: TGTGCCTCCCGGGACTTTAACTATGGCTACACCTTC.

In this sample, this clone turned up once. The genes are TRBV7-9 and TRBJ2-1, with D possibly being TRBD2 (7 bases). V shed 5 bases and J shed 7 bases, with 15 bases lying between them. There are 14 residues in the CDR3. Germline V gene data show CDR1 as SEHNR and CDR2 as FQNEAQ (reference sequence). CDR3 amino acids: CASSPRGGANEQFF. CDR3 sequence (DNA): TGTGCCAGCAGCCCTCGAGGGGGGGCTAATGAGCAGTTCTTC.

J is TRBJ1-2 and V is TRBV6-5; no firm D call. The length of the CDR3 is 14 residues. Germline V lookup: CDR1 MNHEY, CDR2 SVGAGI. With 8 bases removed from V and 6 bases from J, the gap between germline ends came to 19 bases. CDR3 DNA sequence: TGTGCCAGCCTATCACCGAGCGAGGGTAATGGCTACACCTTC. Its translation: CASLSPSEGNGYTF.

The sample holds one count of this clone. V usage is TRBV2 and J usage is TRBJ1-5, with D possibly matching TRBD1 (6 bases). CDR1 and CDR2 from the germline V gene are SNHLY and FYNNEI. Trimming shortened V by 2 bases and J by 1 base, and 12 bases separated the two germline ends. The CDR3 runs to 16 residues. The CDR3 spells CASSETGSRSNQPQHF. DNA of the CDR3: TGTGCCAGCAGTGAAACAGGGAGTCGAAGCAATCAGCCCCAGCATTTT.

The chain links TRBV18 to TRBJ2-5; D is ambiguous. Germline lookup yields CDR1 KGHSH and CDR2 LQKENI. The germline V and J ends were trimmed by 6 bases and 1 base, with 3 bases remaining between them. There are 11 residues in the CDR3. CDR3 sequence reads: CASSSQETQYF. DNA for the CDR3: TGTGCCAGCTCTTCCCAAGAGACCCAGTACTTC.

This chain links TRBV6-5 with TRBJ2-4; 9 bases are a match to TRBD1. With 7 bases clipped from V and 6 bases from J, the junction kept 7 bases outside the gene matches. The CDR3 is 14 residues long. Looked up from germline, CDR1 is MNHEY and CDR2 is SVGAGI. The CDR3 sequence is CASKGGQGGNIQYF. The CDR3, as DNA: TGTGCCAGCAAAGGGGGACAGGGTGGAAACATTCAGTACTTC.

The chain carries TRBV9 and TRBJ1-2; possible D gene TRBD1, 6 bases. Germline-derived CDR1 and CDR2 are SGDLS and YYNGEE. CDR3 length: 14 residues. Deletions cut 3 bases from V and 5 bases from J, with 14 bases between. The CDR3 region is CASSEQGGLYGYTF. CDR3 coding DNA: TGTGCCAGCAGCGAACAGGGAGGGTTGTATGGCTACACCTTC.

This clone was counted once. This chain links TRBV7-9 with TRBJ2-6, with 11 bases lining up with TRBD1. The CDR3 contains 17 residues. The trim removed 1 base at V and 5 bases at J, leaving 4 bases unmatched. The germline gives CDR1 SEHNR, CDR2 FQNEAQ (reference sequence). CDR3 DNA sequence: TGTGCCAGCAGCTTAGGGACAGGGGGCGTGAGGGCCAACGTCCTGACTTTC. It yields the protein CASSLGTGGVRANVLTF.

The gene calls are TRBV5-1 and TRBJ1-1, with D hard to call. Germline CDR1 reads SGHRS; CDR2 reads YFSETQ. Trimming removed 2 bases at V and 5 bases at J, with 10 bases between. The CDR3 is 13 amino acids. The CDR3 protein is CASSFLPGTEAFF. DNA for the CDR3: TGCGCCAGCAGCTTCCTCCCAGGAACTGAAGCTTTCTTT.

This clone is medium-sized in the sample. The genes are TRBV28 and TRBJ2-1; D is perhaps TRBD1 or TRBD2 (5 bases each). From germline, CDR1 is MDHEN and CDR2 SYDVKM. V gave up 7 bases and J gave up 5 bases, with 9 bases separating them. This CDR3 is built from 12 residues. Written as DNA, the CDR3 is TGTGCCAGCACCTGGGGGAACAATGAGCAGTTCTTC. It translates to CASTWGNNEQFF.

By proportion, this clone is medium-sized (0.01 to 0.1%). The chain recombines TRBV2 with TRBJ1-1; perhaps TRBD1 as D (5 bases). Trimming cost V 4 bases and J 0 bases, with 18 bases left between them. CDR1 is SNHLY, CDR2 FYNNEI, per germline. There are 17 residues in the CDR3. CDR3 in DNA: TGTGCCAGCAGTGTTGCTCCGGCAGGGCAAATGAACACTGAAGCTTTCTTT. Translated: CASSVAPAGQMNTEAFF.

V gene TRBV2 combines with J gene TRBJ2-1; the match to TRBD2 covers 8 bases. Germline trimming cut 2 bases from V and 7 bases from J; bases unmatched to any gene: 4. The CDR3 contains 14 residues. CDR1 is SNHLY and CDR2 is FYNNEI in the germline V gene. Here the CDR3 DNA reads TGTGCCAGCAGTGAACGGTTAGCGGGGAATGAGCAGTTCTTC. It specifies CASSERLAGNEQFF.

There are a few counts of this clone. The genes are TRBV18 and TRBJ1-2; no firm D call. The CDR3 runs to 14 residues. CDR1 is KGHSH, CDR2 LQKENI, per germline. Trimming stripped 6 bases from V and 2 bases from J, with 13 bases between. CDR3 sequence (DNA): TGTGCCAGCTCCTCGGACGGACCGAACTATGGCTACACCTTC. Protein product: CASSSDGPNYGYTF.

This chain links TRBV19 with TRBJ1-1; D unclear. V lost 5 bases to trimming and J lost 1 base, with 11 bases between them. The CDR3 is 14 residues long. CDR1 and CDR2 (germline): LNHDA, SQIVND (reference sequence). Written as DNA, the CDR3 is TGTGCCAGTAGTTCCCCCCCCTCGAACACTGAAGCTTTCTTT. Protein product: CASSSPPSNTEAFF.

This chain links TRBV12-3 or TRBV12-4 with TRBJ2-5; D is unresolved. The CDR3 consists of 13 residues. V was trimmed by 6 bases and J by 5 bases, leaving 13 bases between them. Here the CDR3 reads CASRDQYLETQYF. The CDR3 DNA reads TGTGCCAGCAGAGACCAATACCTGGAGACCCAGTACTTC.

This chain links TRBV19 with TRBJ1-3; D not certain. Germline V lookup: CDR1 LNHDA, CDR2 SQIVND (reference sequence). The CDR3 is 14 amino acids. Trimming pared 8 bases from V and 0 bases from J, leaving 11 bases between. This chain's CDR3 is CASQADHSGNTIYF. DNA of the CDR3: TGTGCCAGTCAAGCAGACCACTCTGGAAACACCATATATTTT. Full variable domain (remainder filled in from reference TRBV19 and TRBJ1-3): DGGITQSPKYLFRKEGQNVTLSCEQNLNHDAMYWYRQDPGQGLRLIYYSQIVNDFQKGDIAEGYSVSREKKESFPLTVTSAQKNPTAFYLCASQADHSGNTIYFGEGSWLTVV.

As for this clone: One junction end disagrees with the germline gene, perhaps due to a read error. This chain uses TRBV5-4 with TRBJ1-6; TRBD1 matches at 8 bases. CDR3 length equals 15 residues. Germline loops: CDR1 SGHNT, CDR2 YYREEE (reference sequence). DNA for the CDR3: TGTGCCAGCAGCAGCGACAGGGGCTATAGTTCACCCCTCCACTTT. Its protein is CASSSDRGYSSPLHF. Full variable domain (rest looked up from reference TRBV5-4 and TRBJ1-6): ETGVTQSPTHLIKTRGQQVTLRCSSQSGHNTVSWYQQALGQGPQFIFQYYREEENGRGNFPPRFSGLQFPNYSSELNVNALELDDSALYLCASSSDRGYSSPLHFGNGTRLTVT.

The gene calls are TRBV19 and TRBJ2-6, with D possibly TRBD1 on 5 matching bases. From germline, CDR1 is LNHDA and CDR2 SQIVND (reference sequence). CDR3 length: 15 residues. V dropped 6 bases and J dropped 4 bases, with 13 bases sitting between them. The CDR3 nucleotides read TGTGCCAGTAGGGTAGGGGCGCGGGGGGCCAACGTCCTGACTTTC. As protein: CASRVGARGANVLTF.

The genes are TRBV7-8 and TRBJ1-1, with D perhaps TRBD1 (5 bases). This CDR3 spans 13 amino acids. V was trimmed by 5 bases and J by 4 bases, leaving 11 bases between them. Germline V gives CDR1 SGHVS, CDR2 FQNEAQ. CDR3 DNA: TGTGCCAGCAGCGCGCAGGGTATCACTGAAGCTTTCTTT. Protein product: CASSAQGITEAFF.

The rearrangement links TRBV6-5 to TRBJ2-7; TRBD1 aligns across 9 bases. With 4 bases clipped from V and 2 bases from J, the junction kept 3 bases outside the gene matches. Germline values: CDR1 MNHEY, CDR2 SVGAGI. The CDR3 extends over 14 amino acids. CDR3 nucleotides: TGTGCCAGCAGTTTCGGGGACAGGGCCTACGAGCAGTACTTC. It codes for CASSFGDRAYEQYF.

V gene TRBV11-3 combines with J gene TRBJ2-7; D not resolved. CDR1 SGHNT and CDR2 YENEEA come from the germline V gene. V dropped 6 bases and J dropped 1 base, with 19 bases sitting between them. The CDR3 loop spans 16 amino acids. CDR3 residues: CASSHSRHLLSYEQYF. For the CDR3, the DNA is TGTGCCAGCAGTCACTCCCGACATCTACTTTCCTACGAGCAGTACTTC.

The CDR3 loop reads CASSTPPSVTSEHSNQPQHF. In DNA form, the CDR3 reads TGTGCCAGCAGCACCCCCCCAAGTGTCACATCCGAACATAGCAATCAGCCCCAGCATTTT. The J gene is TRBJ1-5, the V gene TRBV21-1; the listed D gene, TRBD1, was not tested against the DNA. TRBV21-1 is a pseudogene. This CDR3 spans 20 amino acids.

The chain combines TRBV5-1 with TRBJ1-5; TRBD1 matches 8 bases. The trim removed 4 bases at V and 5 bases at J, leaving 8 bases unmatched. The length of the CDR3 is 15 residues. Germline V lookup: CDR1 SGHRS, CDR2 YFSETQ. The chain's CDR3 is CASSLGTGSDQPQHF. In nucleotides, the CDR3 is TGCGCCAGCAGCCTCGGGACAGGCTCCGATCAGCCCCAGCATTTT.